This T cell receptor beta chain was sequenced during a study of shared clonotypes between healthy human individuals. Study-level points and caveats: Rarefaction indicated that sorted-subset sequencing remained incomplete although depth was large.

Sorted subsets were amplified in replicate PCRs using about 200 ng DNA, about 30,000 T cell genomes. Sequencing was performed with immunoSEQ multiplex PCR; in TCRdb, only in-frame clones are kept and a portion is missing. The sample has fewer than 2.5 million clones; over 85% are singletons. V was cut by 2 bases and J by 0 bases, with 12 bases left in between. The V gene's germline CDR1 is SGHAT and CDR2 FQNNGV. The CDR3 is made up of 16 amino acids. Adults of Caucasian background living in Nashville, Tennessee made up all donors. A word on this clone: The antigen remains undetermined.

The sequencing input was naive CD4+ T cells from PBMCs. This sample's subset: CD45RA+ positively selected. This TCR was recovered from a man younger than 30 in good health. Some clones in this sample may be carry-over from other donors' samples. The genes are TRBV11-2 and TRBJ2-3; the D is unclear. The CDR3 DNA follows: TGTGCCAGCAGCTTATTTTTTCTTTCTAGCACAGATACGCAGTATTTT. Translated: CASSLFFLSSTDTQYF.